This T cell receptor (beta chain) came from a study of cytomegalovirus exposure and HLA in healthy donors listed by TCRdb under 2017. Looking at the study overall: According to a later analysis, one platform produced both the roughly 120 validation repertoires and the 550 to 800 repertoires of the first cohort. Along with the roughly 700-subject first cohort, a separate validation cohort of roughly 110 different subjects was used. The study aimed to test whether signatures of past pathogen exposure could be identified by cataloging public T cell receptors. To predict cytomegalovirus infection status, the study combined high-throughput TCR immunosequencing, statistical association of individual TCRs with disease status, and machine learning.

From its cysteine to its phenylalanine, the CDR3 spans 17 amino acids. The CDR3 DNA has 51 bases and is translated from base 1. V ends up 0 bases short and J 1 base short, with an unmatched junction base count of 4. CDR1 SGHAT and CDR2 FQNNGV were looked up in the germline V gene. What the work shows at the level of the full study, not this receptor alone: The study gave a list of 150 to 200 TCR beta chains associated with cytomegalovirus. According to the authors, the approach could potentially be generalized to other disease states and immunological phenotypes. In both the original and validation cohorts, the classifier was reported to diagnose cytomegalovirus status with high specificity and sensitivity. Most TCR sequences were seen in very few donors, while some public TCRs were found in many individuals. A few of the identified cytomegalovirus-associated TCR beta chains were confirmed in vitro to be specific for cytomegalovirus antigens. Subsequent analysis determined that TCRs grouped into clusters in the first cohort also showed a tendency toward co-occurrence across the roughly 120 validation repertoires, and approximately 94% of cluster scores exceeded 0. The validation cohort had no HLA typing available for a later analysis, so co-occurrence within that cohort was assessed over all 120 or so repertoires.

Only one count was recorded for this clone. Its antigen specificity is not known. No per-base quality is available; no much larger clone lies one base away. The donors belonged to the validation cohort of 90 to 150 subjects, which was separate from the roughly 670-subject first cohort. The library relied on the immunoSEQ multiplex PCR assay. The authors' pipeline ran thus. A statistical classification framework was built for diagnosing cytomegalovirus status from the catalog of TCR beta chain sequences. TCRdb obtained this table from immuneACCESS and retained in-frame rearrangements with V and J assigned. These tables miss some clones; where compared with another copy, unresolved V genes account for less than half of the shortfall, and the remainder is unexplained. The DNA gave D and trimming, while V, J and clone size come from that table. Within this sample are about 200,000 clones, with around four fifths of them counted one time only. The top ten hold around 5.4% of the sample.

The sequence was collected from a woman under 30 in good health and CMV-seronegative. Sample: PBMCs. The V and J segments used are TRBV11-2 and TRBJ2-5; 11 middle bases align to TRBD2. The CDR3 reads as follows: CASSLEPGLAVQETQYF. The DNA sequence is TGTGCCAGCAGCTTAGAACCGGGACTAGCGGTCCAAGAGACCCAGTACTTC.